A selection of T cell receptor beta chains follows, all from one sample in a study of blood T cell repertoires in COVID-19. Sequencing was performed with immunoSEQ multiplex PCR; in TCRdb, only in-frame clones are kept and a portion is missing. Of some 170,000 clones in the sample, 80% to 85% were seen once. Source material: peripheral blood. The receptors here all came from a middle-aged woman with COVID-19, enrolled during active disease. Both conserved end residues are part of each CDR3. The D gene is left open where the match is weak. Where a row states a size, it is once, few, many or the class of an expanded clone; other rows omit it.

>TRBD1|-|TRBJ1-2|16|TRBV19
TGTGCCAGTAGTATCGGACAGGCTGCTTTTTTCTATGGCTACACCTTC
CASSIGQAAFFYGYTF
>-|once|TRBJ1-1|15|TRBV7-8
TGTGCCAGCAGCTTTTATCGGACAGCGAACACTGAAGCTTTCTTT
CASSFYRTANTEAFF
>-|-|TRBJ1-5|14|TRBV2
TGTGCCAGCGGCCCAGATTATAGCAATCAGCCCCAGCATTTT
CASGPDYSNQPQHF
>TRBD1|-|TRBJ2-7|14|TRBV6-4
TGTGCCAGCAGTGAGGGACAGAGCTCCTACGAGCAGTACTTC
CASSEGQSSYEQYF
>TRBD1|-|TRBJ1-3|14|TRBV2
TGTGCCAGCAGGTACAGGGGGCTTGGAAACACCATATATTTT
CASRYRGLGNTIYF
>-|-|TRBJ1-1|13|TRBV5-5
TGTGCCAGCAGCTTCACAGGGTACACTGAAGCTTTCTTT
CASSFTGYTEAFF
>-|-|TRBJ1-4|13|TRBV28
TGTGCCAGCAGTTCGATGTTACATGTGGTCCTGTTTTTT
CASSSMLHVVLFF
>-|few|TRBJ2-1|16|TRBV27
TGTGCCAGCAGTTTAAGTAAGCGGGTAATCTCCAATGAGCAGTTCTTC
CASSLSKRVISNEQFF
>TRBD1|-|TRBJ1-6|14|TRBV11-2
TGTGCCAGCAGCCAGGACAGGGTTGTTTCACCCCTCCACTTT
CASSQDRVVSPLHF
>-|-|TRBJ2-7|13|TRBV27
TGTGCCAGCAGTGAACAGGTATACCACGAGCAGTACTTC
CASSEQVYHEQYF
>-|-|TRBJ2-3|14|TRBV7-2
TGTGCCAGCAGCTTAGTCGTAGACACAGATACGCAGTATTTT
CASSLVVDTDTQYF
>TRBD2|-|TRBJ2-7|16|TRBV11-3
TGTGCCAGCAGCTTAGGCTGGGGTACTAGCGGCGACGAGCAGTACTTC
CASSLGWGTSGDEQYF
>-|-|TRBJ1-5|14|TRBV5-6
TGTGCCAGCAGCCGGATAGGGGTCAATCAGCCCCAGCATTTT
CASSRIGVNQPQHF
>-|-|TRBJ2-1|14|TRBV18
TGTGCCAGCTCACCTCCTGGACAGTACAATGAGCAGTTCTTC
CASSPPGQYNEQFF
>-|-|TRBJ1-6|16|TRBV18
TGTGCCAGCTCACCAGCCTCGCGGAGGAATAATTCACCCCTCCACTTT
CASSPASRRNNSPLHF
>-|once|TRBJ2-7|11|TRBV28
TGTGCCAGCAGTTCGGCGGTCGAGCAGTACTTC
CASSSAVEQYF
>-|-|TRBJ2-7|13|TRBV5-1
TGCGCCAGCAGCTCCTCTACCTCCTGGGAGCAGTACTTC
CASSSSTSWEQYF
>TRBD1|-|TRBJ2-7|15|TRBV7-6
TGTGCCAGCAGCCCCGGGACAGGGGTTTCCTACGAGCAGTACTTC
CASSPGTGVSYEQYF
>-|-|TRBJ1-3|14|TRBV11-2
TGTGCCAGCAGCCCCGAGGGTTTGGGAAACACCATATATTTT
CASSPEGLGNTIYF
>TRBD1|-|TRBJ1-5|12|TRBV18
TGTGCCAGCTCATCAGGGGGCCAGCCCCAGCATTTT
CASSSGGQPQHF